A single T cell receptor (beta chain) is shown here with its context. Its antigen is unidentified. This sample is drawn from a study of human T cells and chemical hapten exposure. Study outcomes and limitations: Sensitization with DPC brought no change to TCRs above 1 in 1000 in frequency.

Time point: pre-sensitization, week 0. Indicated treatment: therapeutic diphenylcyclopropenone sensitization with weekly scalp DPC. With V trimmed by 8 bases and J by 4 bases, 6 bases remained unmatched. CDR1 and CDR2 from the germline V gene are ENHRY and SYGVKD. The CDR3 loop spans 14 amino acids. What the library attached to individual cDNA molecules were unique molecular identifiers. Using its own MiXCR run on the RACE reads, TCRdb lists one record per CDR3 protein. The sample consists of approximately 100,000 distinct CDR3 sequences, about 8.9% of them appearing once. The receptor was isolated from a woman between 40 and 55 years old with alopecia areata. Some clones in this sample may be carry-over from other donors' samples. This chain links TRBV10-3 with TRBJ2-3; 10 bases fit TRBD1. This specimen was whole blood, taken in connection with sensitization to the hapten diphenylcyclopropenone (DPC). As DNA, the CDR3 is TGTGCCATCGAGGCGGGACAGGGGTCAGATACGCAGTATTTT. It encodes CAIEAGQGSDTQYF.